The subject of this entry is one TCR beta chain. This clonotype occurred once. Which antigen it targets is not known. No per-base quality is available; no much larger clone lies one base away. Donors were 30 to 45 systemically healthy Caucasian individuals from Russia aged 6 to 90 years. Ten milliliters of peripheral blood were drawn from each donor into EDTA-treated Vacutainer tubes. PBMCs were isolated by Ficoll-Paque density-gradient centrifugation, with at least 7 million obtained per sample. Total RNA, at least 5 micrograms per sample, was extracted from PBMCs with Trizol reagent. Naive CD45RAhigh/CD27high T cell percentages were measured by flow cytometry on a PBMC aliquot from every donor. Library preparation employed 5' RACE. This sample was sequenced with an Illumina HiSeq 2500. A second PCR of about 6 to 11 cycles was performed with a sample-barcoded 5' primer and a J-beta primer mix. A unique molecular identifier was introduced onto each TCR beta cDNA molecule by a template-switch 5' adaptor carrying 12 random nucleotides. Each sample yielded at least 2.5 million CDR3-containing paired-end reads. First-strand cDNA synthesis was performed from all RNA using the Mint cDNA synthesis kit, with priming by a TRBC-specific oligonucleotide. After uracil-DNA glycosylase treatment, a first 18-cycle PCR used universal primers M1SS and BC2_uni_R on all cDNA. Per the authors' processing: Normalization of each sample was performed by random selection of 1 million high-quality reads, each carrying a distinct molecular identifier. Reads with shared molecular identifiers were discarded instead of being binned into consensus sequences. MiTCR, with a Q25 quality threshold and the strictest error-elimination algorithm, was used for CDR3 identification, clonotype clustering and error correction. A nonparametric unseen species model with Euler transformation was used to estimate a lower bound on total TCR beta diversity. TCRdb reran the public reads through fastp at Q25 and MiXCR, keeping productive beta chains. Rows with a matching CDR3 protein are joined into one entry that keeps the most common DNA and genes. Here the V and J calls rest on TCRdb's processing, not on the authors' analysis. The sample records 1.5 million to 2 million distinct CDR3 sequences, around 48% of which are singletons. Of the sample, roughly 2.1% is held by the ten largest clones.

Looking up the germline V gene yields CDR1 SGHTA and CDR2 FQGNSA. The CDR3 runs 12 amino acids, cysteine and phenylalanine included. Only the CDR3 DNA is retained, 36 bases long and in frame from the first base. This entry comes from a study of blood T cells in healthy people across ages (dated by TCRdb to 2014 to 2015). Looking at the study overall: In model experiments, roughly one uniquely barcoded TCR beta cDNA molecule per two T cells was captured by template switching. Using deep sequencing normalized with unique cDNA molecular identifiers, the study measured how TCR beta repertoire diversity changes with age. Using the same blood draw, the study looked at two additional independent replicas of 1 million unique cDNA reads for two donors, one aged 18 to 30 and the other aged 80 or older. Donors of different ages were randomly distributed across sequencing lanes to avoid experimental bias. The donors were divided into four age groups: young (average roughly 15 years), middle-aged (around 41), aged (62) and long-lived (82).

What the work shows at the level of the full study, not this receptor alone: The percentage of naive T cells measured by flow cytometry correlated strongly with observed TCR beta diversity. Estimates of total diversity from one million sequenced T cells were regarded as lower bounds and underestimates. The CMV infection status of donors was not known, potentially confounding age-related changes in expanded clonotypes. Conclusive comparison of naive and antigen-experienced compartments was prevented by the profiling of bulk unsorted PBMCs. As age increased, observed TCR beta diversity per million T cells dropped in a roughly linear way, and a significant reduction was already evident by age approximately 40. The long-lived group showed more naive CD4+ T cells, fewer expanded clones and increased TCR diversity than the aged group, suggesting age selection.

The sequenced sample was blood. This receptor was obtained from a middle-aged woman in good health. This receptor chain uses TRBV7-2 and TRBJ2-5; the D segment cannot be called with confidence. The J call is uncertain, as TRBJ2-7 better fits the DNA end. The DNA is TGTGCCAGCAGCTCCTCCCCCTGCGAGCAGTACTTC. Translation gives CASSSSPCEQYF.